Each of the 12 T cell receptor beta chains below was sequenced from the same sample in a study of brain T cells in children with intractable seizures. The assay was immunoSEQ multiplex PCR, and TCRdb's table has in-frame clones only and misses some. The repertoire holds 78,000 or so clones, roughly 89% seen once, with around 22% in the top ten. Sequences were derived from peripheral blood, sampled at surgery. These receptors all stem from a girl aged 2 to 9 with Rasmussen encephalitis and intractable seizures.

The genes are TRBV28 and TRBJ2-7; 9 bases fit TRBD1. The V segment lost 5 bases and the J segment 4 bases; nucleotides outside the gene matches: 9. Germline CDR1 reads MDHEN; CDR2 reads SYDVKM. There are 15 residues in the CDR3. CDR3 protein: CASSPGQGYSYEQYF. The CDR3 nucleotides are TGTGCCAGCAGTCCGGGACAGGGTTATTCGTACGAGCAGTACTTC.

The V call is TRBV6-5, the J call TRBJ2-2; tentative D call: TRBD2 (5 bases). CDR3 length equals 14 residues. The V gene lost 7 bases and the J gene lost 5 bases, with 14 bases spanning the gap. Germline loops: CDR1 MNHEY, CDR2 SVGAGI. The CDR3 spells CASIKAGGTGELFF. The CDR3 region has the DNA TGTGCCAGCATAAAGGCCGGCGGGACCGGGGAGCTGTTTTTT.

This chain's CDR3 is CATSGLAGGRSYNEQFF. The CDR3 bases are TGTGCCACCTCGGGACTAGCGGGAGGCCGCTCCTACAATGAGCAGTTCTTC. The chain is built from TRBV27 and TRBJ2-1; 15 nucleotides agree with TRBD2. This CDR3 has 17 residues. V lost 10 bases to trimming and J lost 0 bases; unmatched junction nucleotides: 7. Looked up from germline, CDR1 is MNHEY and CDR2 is SMNVEV (reference sequence).

This clone has only a few counts. The chain joins TRBV19 to TRBJ1-1; D ambiguous. Trimming took 11 bases from V and 3 from J, leaving 16 bases between them. CDR3 length: 13 residues. CDR1 and CDR2 from the germline V gene are LNHDA and SQIVND (reference sequence). The CDR3 sequence: CASRGRHDTEAFF. CDR3 bases: TGTGCCTCGAGAGGCAGGCATGACACTGAAGCTTTCTTT.

This clone has a single count. V gene TRBV30 combines with J gene TRBJ1-6, with D possibly being TRBD1 (6 bases). Per the germline V gene, CDR1 is GTSNPN and CDR2 is SVGIG (reference sequence). V shed 3 bases and J shed 12 bases, with 9 bases lying between them. The CDR3 is made up of 11 amino acids. In nucleotides, the CDR3 is TGTGCCTGGAGCTTCAGGGGACCCCTCCACTTT. As protein: CAWSFRGPLHF.

This clone counts as medium-sized. V and J are TRBV29-1 and TRBJ1-1; the match to TRBD1 covers 8 bases. Germline trimming cut 6 bases from V and 1 base from J; bases unmatched to any gene: 1. The CDR3 runs to 12 residues. Germline loops: CDR1 SQVTM, CDR2 ANQGSEA. The CDR3 loop is CSVQGGNTEAFF. CDR3 coding DNA: TGCAGCGTACAGGGGGGGAACACTGAAGCTTTCTTT.

This sequence joins TRBV19 and TRBJ1-3; no reliable D call. This CDR3 contains 12 residues. Between the trimmed V and J ends, which lost 5 bases and 7 bases, there was a span of 9 bases. The germline V gene has CDR1 LNHDA and CDR2 SQIVND (reference sequence). The CDR3 here is CASSSGSNTIYF. The CDR3 DNA is TGTGCCAGTAGTTCGGGATCCAACACCATATATTTT.

The chain is built from TRBV9 and TRBJ2-3, with a weak D call TRBD2 (6 bases). The CDR3 has 13 amino acids. From germline, CDR1 is SGDLS and CDR2 YYNGEE. V lost 7 bases, J lost 2 bases, and 11 bases lay in between. CDR3 region: CASRRDSTDTQYF. CDR3 coding DNA: TGTGCCAGCCGCCGGGACTCCACAGATACGCAGTATTTT.

The V and J genes are TRBV27 and TRBJ1-6, with D unresolved. V dropped 4 bases and J dropped 5 bases, with 12 bases sitting between them. The germline gives CDR1 MNHEY, CDR2 SMNVEV (reference sequence). This CDR3 has 15 amino acids. The CDR3 nucleotides are TGTGCCAGCAGTTATCTTAGTGAACATAATTCACCCCTCCACTTT. Protein: CASSYLSEHNSPLHF.

The chain uses TRBV29-1 and TRBJ1-2; no firm D call. Between the trimmed V and J ends, which lost 0 bases and 5 bases, there was a span of 7 bases. CDR1 SQVTM and CDR2 ANQGSEA come from the germline V gene. This CDR3 has 12 residues. CDR3 residues: CSVEDRGYGYTF. The CDR3 DNA reads as TGCAGCGTTGAAGATAGAGGTTATGGCTACACCTTC.

This chain connects TRBV27 to TRBJ1-2, with no clear D. The germline V gene encodes CDR1 MNHEY and CDR2 SMNVEV (reference sequence). V lost 3 bases and J 4 bases, leaving 9 bases between the germline ends. The CDR3 is 13 amino acids. CDR3 nucleotides: TGTGCCAGCAGTTTCCTGGGCTCCTATGGCTACACCTTC. Translation gives CASSFLGSYGYTF.

CDR3 in DNA: TGTGCCAGCAGCCTTGACAGAAACCAGCCCCAGCATTTT. This gives the protein CASSLDRNQPQHF. V usage is TRBV6-5 and J usage is TRBJ1-5, with a possible D match to TRBD1 (5 bases). The V gene lost 6 bases and the J gene lost 7 bases, with 13 bases spanning the gap. The CDR3 extends over 13 amino acids. Germline V CDR1 and CDR2: MNHEY, SVGAGI.